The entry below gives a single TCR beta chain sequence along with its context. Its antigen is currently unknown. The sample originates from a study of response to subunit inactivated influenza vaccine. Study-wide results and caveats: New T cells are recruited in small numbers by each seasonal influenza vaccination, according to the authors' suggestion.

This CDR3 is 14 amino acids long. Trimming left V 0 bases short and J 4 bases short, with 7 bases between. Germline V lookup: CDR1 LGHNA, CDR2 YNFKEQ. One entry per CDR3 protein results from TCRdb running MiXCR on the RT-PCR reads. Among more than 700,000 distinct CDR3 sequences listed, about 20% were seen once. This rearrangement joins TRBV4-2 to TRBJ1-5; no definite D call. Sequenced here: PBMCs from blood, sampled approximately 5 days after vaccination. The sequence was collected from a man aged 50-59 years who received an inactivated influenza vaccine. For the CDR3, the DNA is TGTGCCAGCAGCCAAGATGAGGCTAATCAGCCCCAGCATTTT. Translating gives CASSQDEANQPQHF.